The present T cell receptor beta chain was sequenced within a study of CD8 T cells in ankylosing spondylitis. Making the TCR beta libraries involved quantitative 5'-RACE with molecular barcodes. TCRdb fed the 5' RACE reads into MiXCR, producing one record per CDR3 protein. The sample has 800,000 to 900,000 distinct CDR3 sequences; approximately 12% are singletons. V gave up 0 bases and J gave up 4 bases, with 6 bases separating them. Germline CDR1 and CDR2: MNHEY and SVGAGI. The CDR3 has 13 residues. On this clonotype itself: Its antigen remains unknown.

Study-wide findings and caveats: CD8+ disease-linked clones were present at relatively low frequencies in blood. Ankylosing spondylitis blood appeared to be characterized by a TCR beta motif of under ten highly homologous variants. Previously reported in reactive arthritis synovial fluid and blood were some of the motif variants.

The material sequenced was blood, either unsorted or a sorted T cell fraction (not recorded which). This TCR was recovered from a male donor with ankylosing spondylitis. The rearrangement joins TRBV6-5 to TRBJ1-2; D is unclear. In DNA form, the CDR3 reads TGTGCCAGCAGTTACTCCAGGTTCTATGGCTACACCTTC. Translated: CASSYSRFYGYTF.